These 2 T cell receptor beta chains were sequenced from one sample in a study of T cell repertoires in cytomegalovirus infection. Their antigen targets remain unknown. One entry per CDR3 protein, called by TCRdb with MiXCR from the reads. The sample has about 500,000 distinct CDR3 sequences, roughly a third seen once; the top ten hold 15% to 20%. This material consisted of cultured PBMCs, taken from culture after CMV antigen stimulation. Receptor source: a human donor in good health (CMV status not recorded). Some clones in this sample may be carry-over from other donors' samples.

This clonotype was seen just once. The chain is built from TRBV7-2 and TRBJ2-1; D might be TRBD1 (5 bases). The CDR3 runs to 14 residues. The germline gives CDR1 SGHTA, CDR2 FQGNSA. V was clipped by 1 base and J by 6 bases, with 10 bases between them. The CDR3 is CASSLEATANEQFF. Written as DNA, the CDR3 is TGTGCCAGCAGCTTAGAGGCGACAGCCAATGAGCAGTTCTTC.

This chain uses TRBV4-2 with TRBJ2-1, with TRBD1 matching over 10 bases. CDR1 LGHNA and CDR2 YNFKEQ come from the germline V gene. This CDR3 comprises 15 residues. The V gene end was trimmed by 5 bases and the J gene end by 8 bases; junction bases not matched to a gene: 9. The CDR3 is CASSSWDRGLDEQFF. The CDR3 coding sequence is TGTGCCAGCAGCTCCTGGGACAGGGGTTTGGATGAGCAGTTCTTC.